This TCR beta chain was obtained from a study of identical twins. This CDR3 is 16 amino acids long. The J segment lost 4 bases and the V segment lost 2 bases, leaving 5 bases of the junction unmatched. Germline CDR1 reads LGHNA; CDR2 reads YSLEER. Each CDR3 protein is one row after TCRdb ran MiXCR on the 5' RACE reads. The profile shows roughly 750,000 distinct CDR3 sequences, around 20% of them singletons. This same sample was also taken into another study, of T cells expressing NK-cell markers.

This receptor was taken from a young woman in good health. The rearrangement joins TRBV4-3 to TRBJ2-2; TRBD2 matches at 9 bases. What was sequenced was PBMCs. The CDR3 loop is CASSQFLAGPTGELFF. Written as DNA, the CDR3 is TGCGCCAGCAGCCAATTTCTAGCGGGACCCACCGGGGAGCTGTTTTTT.